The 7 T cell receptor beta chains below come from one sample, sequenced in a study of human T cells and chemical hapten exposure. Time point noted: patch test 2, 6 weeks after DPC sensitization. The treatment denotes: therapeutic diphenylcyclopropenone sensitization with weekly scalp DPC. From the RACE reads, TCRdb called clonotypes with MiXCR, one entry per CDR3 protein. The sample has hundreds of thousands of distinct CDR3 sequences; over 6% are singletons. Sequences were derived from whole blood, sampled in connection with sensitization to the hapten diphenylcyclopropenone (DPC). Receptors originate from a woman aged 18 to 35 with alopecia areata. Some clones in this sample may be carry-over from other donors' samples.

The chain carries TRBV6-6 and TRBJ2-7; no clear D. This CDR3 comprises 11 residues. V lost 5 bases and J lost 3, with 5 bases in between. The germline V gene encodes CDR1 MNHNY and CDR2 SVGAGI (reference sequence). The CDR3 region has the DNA TGTGCCAGCAGTGCCTTCTACGAGCAGTACTTC. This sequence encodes CASSAFYEQYF.

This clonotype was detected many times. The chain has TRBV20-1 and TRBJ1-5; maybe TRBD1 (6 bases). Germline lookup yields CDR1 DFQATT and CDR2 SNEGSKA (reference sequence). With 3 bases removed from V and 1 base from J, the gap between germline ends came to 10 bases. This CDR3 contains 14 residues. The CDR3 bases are TGCAGTGCTAGGGGGGGCGCAAGCAATCAGCCCCAGCATTTT. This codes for CSARGGASNQPQHF.

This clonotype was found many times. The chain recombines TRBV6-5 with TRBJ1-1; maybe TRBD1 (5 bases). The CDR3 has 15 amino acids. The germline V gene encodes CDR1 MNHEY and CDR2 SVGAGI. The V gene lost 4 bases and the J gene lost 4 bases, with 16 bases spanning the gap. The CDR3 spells CASSWTTRRGTEAFF. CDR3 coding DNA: TGTGCCAGCAGTTGGACCACTCGAAGGGGCACTGAAGCTTTCTTT.

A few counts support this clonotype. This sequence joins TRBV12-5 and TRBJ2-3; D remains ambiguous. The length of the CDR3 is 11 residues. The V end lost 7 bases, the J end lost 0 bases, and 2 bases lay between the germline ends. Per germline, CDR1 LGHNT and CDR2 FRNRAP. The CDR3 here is CASASTDTQYF. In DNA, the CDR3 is TGTGCTAGTGCTAGCACAGATACGCAGTATTTT.

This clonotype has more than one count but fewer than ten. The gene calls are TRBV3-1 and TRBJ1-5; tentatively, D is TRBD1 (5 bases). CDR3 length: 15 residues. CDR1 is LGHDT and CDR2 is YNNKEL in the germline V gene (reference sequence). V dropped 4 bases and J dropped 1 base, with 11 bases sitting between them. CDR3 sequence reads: CASSRGAGSNQPQHF. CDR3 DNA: TGTGCCAGCAGCCGTGGGGCGGGGAGCAATCAGCCCCAGCATTTT.

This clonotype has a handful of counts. CDR3 in DNA: TGTGCCAGCAGCTTTACTACAGGTGCTTCTAACTATGGCTACACCTTC. This translates into CASSFTTGASNYGYTF. The V gene is TRBV7-2, the J gene TRBJ1-2; TRBD1 is a possible D gene (5 bases). The CDR3 is 16 amino acids. The ends were cut back, 3 bases at V and 0 bases at J, with 14 bases in the middle. Germline assignment: CDR1 SGHTA and CDR2 FQGNSA.

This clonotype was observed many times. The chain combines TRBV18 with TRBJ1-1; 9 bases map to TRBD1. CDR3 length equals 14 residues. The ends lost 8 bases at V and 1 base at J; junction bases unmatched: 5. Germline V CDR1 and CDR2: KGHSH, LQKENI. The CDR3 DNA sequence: TGTGCCAGCAGTCCGGGACAGGGGAACACTGAAGCTTTCTTT. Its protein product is CASSPGQGNTEAFF.